This T cell receptor beta chain was sequenced in a study of tumor-infiltrating lymphocytes in primary liver carcinoma. Study-level points and caveats: Whereas tumor region pairs overlapped more, tumor-adjacent and tumor-blood pairs overlapped less.

Joint extraction of RNA and DNA used about 17-30 mg of bulk tissue that was unsorted. About this clonotype: Its antigen remains unknown.

Total RNA (about 500 ng) served as template for TCR beta cDNA synthesis primed by a constant-region primer. Nested multiplex PCR, run for three rounds with slightly modified ARM-PCR, yielded TCR beta libraries. MiXCR, run by TCRdb on the multiplex PCR reads, gives a single entry per CDR3 protein. This sample has approximately 60,000 distinct CDR3 sequences, with 70% to 85% found just once. Material for sequencing was liver tumor tissue from sampling region 2. Subset specified: tumor region T2, inferior pole. This receptor was taken from a man aged 35 to 55 with primary liver carcinoma and hepatitis B virus infection.

DNA of the CDR3: TGTGCCAGCAGCGCTTACTCTACCGGGGAGCTGTTTTTT. This translates into CASSAYSTGELFF. This chain uses TRBV12-3 or TRBV12-4 with TRBJ2-2; D ambiguous. V was pared by 6 bases and J by 5 bases, with 10 bases between. The CDR3 is 13 residues long.